Listed here are 22 T cell receptor beta chains from one sample, sequenced in a study of cytomegalovirus exposure and HLA in healthy donors (dated by TCRdb to about 2017). To prepare the library, the immunoSEQ multiplex PCR assay was applied. TCRdb obtained this table from immuneACCESS and retained in-frame rearrangements with V and J assigned. These tables miss some clones; where compared with another copy, unresolved V genes account for less than half of the shortfall, and the remainder is unexplained. The sample contains about 220,000 clones, roughly 83% of them found a single time. The top ten clones comprise over 11% of the sample. Sequencing was carried out using PBMCs. These receptors came from a woman under 40 in good health and CMV-seropositive.

The rearrangement joins TRBV27 to TRBJ1-3; D remains ambiguous. CDR1 is MNHEY, CDR2 SMNVEV, per germline (reference sequence). The ends were cut back, 0 bases at V and 2 bases at J, with 5 bases in the middle. The CDR3 runs 14 residues. CDR3 nucleotides: TGTGCCAGCAGTTTATCACATACTGGAAACACCATATATTTT. Encoded protein: CASSLSHTGNTIYF.

The chain employs TRBV5-1 and TRBJ2-3; perhaps TRBD2 as D (5 bases). Trimming cost V 4 bases and J 2 bases, with 17 bases left between them. This CDR3 contains 16 residues. Germline values: CDR1 SGHRS, CDR2 YFSETQ. The CDR3 DNA follows: TGCGCCAGCAGCCCCCTGGCTAGCTACTCCACAGATACGCAGTATTTT. As protein: CASSPLASYSTDTQYF.

The chain has TRBV30 and TRBJ1-3; D uncertain. V lost 5 bases and J lost 0, with 14 bases in between. This CDR3 is 15 amino acids long. The germline gives CDR1 GTSNPN, CDR2 SVGIG (reference sequence). The CDR3 DNA follows: TGTGCCTGGGCCCAGGACGTCAGCTCTGGAAACACCATATATTTT. This encodes CAWAQDVSSGNTIYF.

The rearrangement links TRBV11-2 to TRBJ2-3; 12 nucleotides line up with TRBD2. J was trimmed by 7 bases and V by 8 bases; bases with no gene match: 7. This CDR3 is 14 amino acids long. Germline CDR1 and CDR2: SGHAT and FQNNGV. CDR3 sequence: CASALAGGGNTQYF. As DNA, the CDR3 is TGTGCCAGCGCCCTAGCGGGAGGGGGGAATACGCAGTATTTT.

This chain joins TRBV5-1 and TRBJ1-2; a weak D match, TRBD1 (5 bases). This CDR3 has 14 amino acids. With 7 bases removed from V and 5 bases from J, the gap between germline ends came to 18 bases. Per germline, CDR1 SGHRS and CDR2 YFSETQ. The chain's CDR3 is CASGREGKGYGYTF. In nucleotides, the CDR3 is TGCGCCAGCGGACGGGAGGGGAAGGGGTATGGCTACACCTTC.

This chain uses TRBV4-2 with TRBJ2-7; D uncertain. The length of the CDR3 is 13 residues. V dropped 2 bases and J dropped 3 bases, with 8 bases sitting between them. CDR1 LGHNA and CDR2 YNFKEQ come from the germline V gene. DNA for the CDR3: TGTGCCAGCAGCCAACGTATTAACTACGAGCAGTACTTC. It yields the protein CASSQRINYEQYF.

The J gene is TRBJ2-1, the V gene TRBV2; D unresolved. The germline gives CDR1 SNHLY, CDR2 FYNNEI. The CDR3 spans 13 residues. Deletions cut 8 bases from V and 6 bases from J, with 14 bases between. CDR3 residues: CASAMGSGNEQFF. The CDR3 nucleotides are TGTGCCAGCGCCATGGGATCGGGCAATGAGCAGTTCTTC.

This sequence joins TRBV7-2 and TRBJ2-7, with D tentatively TRBD2 (6 bases). The CDR3 runs to 14 residues. V lost 2 bases, J lost 2 bases, and 10 bases lay in between. Per germline, CDR1 SGHTA and CDR2 FQGNSA. CDR3 region: CASSLTGEAYEQYF. Here the CDR3 DNA reads TGTGCCAGCAGCTTAACGGGAGAGGCCTACGAGCAGTACTTC.

This chain uses TRBV4-2 with TRBJ1-5; TRBD1 aligns across 12 bases. CDR1 LGHNA and CDR2 YNFKEQ come from the germline V gene. Germline trimming cut 3 bases from V and 2 bases from J; bases unmatched to any gene: 8. This CDR3 contains 18 residues. The CDR3 DNA reads TGTGCCAGCAGCCACCCGGGACAGGGGGCGGATGGCAATCAGCCCCAGCATTTT. It is translated as CASSHPGQGADGNQPQHF.

The chain carries TRBV6-5 and TRBJ1-4; 11 bases match TRBD1. Germline CDR1 MNHEY, CDR2 SVGAGI. The CDR3 runs 14 residues. V trimming: 6 bases; J trimming: 5 bases; junction bases outside the gene matches: 2. This CDR3 reads CASSRDRGNEKLFF. The CDR3 DNA follows: TGTGCCAGCAGCAGGGACAGGGGGAATGAAAAACTGTTTTTT.

This clone was found a few times. This chain uses TRBV6-1 with TRBJ2-1; 7 bases align to TRBD2. V gave up 9 bases and J gave up 10 bases; unmatched junction bases: 9. The CDR3 runs to 12 residues. Germline V gene lookup returns CDR1 MNHNS and CDR2 SASEGT. The CDR3: CASGRTSMEQFF. In nucleotides, the CDR3 is TGTGCCAGTGGGAGGACTAGTATGGAGCAGTTCTTC.

The CDR3 sequence is CASGLVERGETQYF. Written as DNA, the CDR3 is TGTGCTAGTGGTTTGGTCGAGAGGGGAGAGACCCAGTACTTC. The V gene is TRBV12-5, the J gene TRBJ2-5; possibly TRBD1 or TRBD2 for D (5 bases each). Germline V lookup: CDR1 LGHNT, CDR2 FRNRAP. The V gene lost 0 bases and the J gene lost 4 bases, with 9 bases spanning the gap. CDR3 length: 14 residues.

This clone has a single count. This chain uses TRBV6-5 with TRBJ1-4, with TRBD1 as a possible D gene (5 bases). This CDR3 is built from 15 residues. Per germline, CDR1 MNHEY and CDR2 SVGAGI. The germline V and J ends were trimmed by 4 bases and 4 bases, with 13 bases remaining between them. The DNA of the CDR3 is TGTGCCAGCAGTTTGATGGGGCAGGTTAATGAAAAACTGTTTTTT. It encodes CASSLMGQVNEKLFF.

The chain joins TRBV6-5 to TRBJ1-2; no clear D. The CDR3 has 14 residues. The V end lost 0 bases, the J end lost 2 bases, and 7 bases lay between the germline ends. Germline lookup yields CDR1 MNHEY and CDR2 SVGAGI. CDR3 residues: CASSYSAGNYGYTF. CDR3 nucleotides: TGTGCCAGCAGTTACTCGGCAGGAAACTATGGCTACACCTTC.

V gene TRBV9 combines with J gene TRBJ2-7; D gene unclear. V was clipped by 2 bases and J by 7 bases, with 19 bases between them. The germline V gene has CDR1 SGDLS and CDR2 YYNGEE. CDR3 length: 15 residues. The CDR3 reads CASSVSSSELDEQYF. The CDR3 DNA sequence: TGTGCCAGCAGCGTTTCCAGCTCGGAGTTAGATGAGCAGTACTTC.

This chain connects TRBV18 to TRBJ1-5; D remains ambiguous. This CDR3 is built from 15 residues. Trimming left V 2 bases short and J 0 bases short, with 8 bases between. CDR1 and CDR2 from the germline V gene are KGHSH and LQKENI. CDR3: CASSPSLNSNQPQHF. CDR3 coding DNA: TGTGCCAGCTCACCAAGCCTCAATAGCAATCAGCCCCAGCATTTT.

Remarks on this clone: This CDR3 is also generated by other DNA sequences in the sample. The chain uses TRBV6-5 and TRBJ1-1, with D hard to call. Germline CDR1 MNHEY, CDR2 SVGAGI. The CDR3 extends over 15 amino acids. Trimming removed 0 bases at V and 1 base at J, with 9 bases between. The CDR3: CASSYSKGGNTEAFF. CDR3 DNA sequence: TGTGCCAGCAGTTACTCGAAGGGCGGGAACACTGAAGCTTTCTTT.

The V gene is TRBV18, the J gene TRBJ2-1; 8 bases are shared with TRBD2. The CDR3 consists of 20 residues. V shed 0 bases, J shed 0 bases, and the junction held 13 bases outside the gene matches. Germline CDR1 reads KGHSH; CDR2 reads LQKENI. CDR3 in amino acids: CASSPPAEAGVSNSYNEQFF. The CDR3 bases are TGTGCCAGCTCACCACCGGCCGAAGCGGGAGTCTCCAACTCCTACAATGAGCAGTTCTTC.

This clone came up once. The chain uses TRBV29-1 and TRBJ2-2; D is unresolved. V was clipped by 4 bases and J by 0 bases, with 9 bases between them. Germline CDR1 SQVTM, CDR2 ANQGSEA. The CDR3 has 14 amino acids. The CDR3 reads CSVAANANTGELFF. The CDR3 bases are TGCAGCGTTGCGGCCAACGCGAACACCGGGGAGCTGTTTTTT.

This clone was counted between two and nine times. Other DNA sequences in this sample translate to the same CDR3. This chain links TRBV5-1 with TRBJ2-5; D is unresolved. CDR1 and CDR2 from the germline V gene are SGHRS and YFSETQ. This CDR3 has 11 residues. V was shortened by 2 bases and J by 2 bases, with 1 base between the two germline ends. The DNA for the CDR3 is TGCGCCAGCAGCTTACAAGAGACCCAGTACTTC. Protein product: CASSLQETQYF.

The chain combines TRBV13 with TRBJ1-5; the D is unclear. The CDR3 has 14 amino acids. Germline CDR1 reads PRHDT; CDR2 reads FYEKMQ (reference sequence). V lost 3 bases and J lost 7, with 13 bases in between. CDR3 region: CASSFRQTGQPQHF. Written as DNA, the CDR3 is TGTGCCAGCAGCTTTCGACAAACTGGACAGCCCCAGCATTTT.

V gene TRBV4-3 combines with J gene TRBJ1-5; D may be TRBD1 (6 bases). The germline gives CDR1 LGHNA, CDR2 YSLEER. The CDR3 is 17 amino acids. V shed 3 bases and J shed 2 bases, with 17 bases lying between them. CDR3 sequence reads: CASSQDTGTSGNQPQHF. The CDR3 DNA follows: TGCGCCAGCAGCCAGGATACCGGGACATCGGGCAATCAGCCCCAGCATTTT.